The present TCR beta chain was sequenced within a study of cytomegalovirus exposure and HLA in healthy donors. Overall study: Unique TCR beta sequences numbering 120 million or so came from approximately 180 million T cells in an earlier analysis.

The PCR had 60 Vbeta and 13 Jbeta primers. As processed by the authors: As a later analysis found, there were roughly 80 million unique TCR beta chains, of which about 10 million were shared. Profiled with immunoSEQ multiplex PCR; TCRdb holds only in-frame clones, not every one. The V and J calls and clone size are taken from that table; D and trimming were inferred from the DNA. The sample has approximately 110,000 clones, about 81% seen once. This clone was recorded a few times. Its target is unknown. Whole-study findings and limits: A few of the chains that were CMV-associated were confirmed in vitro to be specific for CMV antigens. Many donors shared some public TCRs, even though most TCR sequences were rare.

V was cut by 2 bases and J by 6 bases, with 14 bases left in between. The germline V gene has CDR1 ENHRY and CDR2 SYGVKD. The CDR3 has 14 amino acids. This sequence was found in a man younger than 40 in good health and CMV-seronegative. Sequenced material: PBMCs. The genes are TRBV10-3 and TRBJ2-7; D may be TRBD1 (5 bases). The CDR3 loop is CAISEPRQSAEQYF. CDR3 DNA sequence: TGTGCCATCAGTGAGCCAAGACAGTCCGCCGAGCAGTACTTC.